What follows are 5 T cell receptor beta chains derived from one specimen sequenced in a study of cytomegalovirus exposure and HLA in healthy donors. PCR employed 60 Vbeta and 13 Jbeta primers. Libraries were prepared by immunoSEQ multiplex PCR; TCRdb keeps only in-frame clonotypes and omits some of them. The data contain over 70,000 clones, over 60% of them singletons. Source material: PBMCs. The receptors here all came from a man aged 40-50 years in good health and CMV-seropositive.

This CDR3 reads CASSVRGGTDTQYF. CDR3 sequence (DNA): TGTGCCAGCAGCGTAAGGGGAGGGACAGATACGCAGTATTTT. The rearrangement links TRBV9 to TRBJ2-3, with TRBD2 matching over 7 bases. The germline V gene encodes CDR1 SGDLS and CDR2 YYNGEE. V lost 1 base to trimming and J lost 3 bases; unmatched junction nucleotides: 2. CDR3 length: 14 residues.

The J gene is TRBJ2-7, the V gene TRBV7-9; D remains unclear. The CDR3 spans 14 residues. Germline V gene data show CDR1 as SEHNR and CDR2 as FQNEAQ (reference sequence). With 0 bases removed from V and 5 bases from J, the gap between germline ends came to 11 bases. CDR3 sequence: CASSLALTHDEQYF. The CDR3, as DNA: TGTGCCAGCAGCTTAGCGCTGACACACGACGAGCAGTACTTC.

The chain recombines TRBV6-1 with TRBJ1-4, with D uncertain. Germline CDR1 and CDR2: MNHNS and SASEGT. Trimming shortened V by 7 bases and J by 6 bases, and 6 bases separated the two germline ends. CDR3 length: 11 residues. The DNA for the CDR3 is TGTGCCAGCACGGTGGATGAAAAACTGTTTTTT. This codes for CASTVDEKLFF.

This clone was counted only a few times. This sequence joins TRBV19 and TRBJ2-3; tentative D call: TRBD2 (5 bases). The CDR3 is made up of 14 amino acids. Germline V lookup: CDR1 LNHDA, CDR2 SQIVND (reference sequence). V lost 6 bases, J lost 2 bases, and 12 bases lay in between. In DNA, the CDR3 is TGTGCCAGTAGGTTTGAGGGAAACACAGATACGCAGTATTTT. Amino acid sequence: CASRFEGNTDTQYF.

The chain employs TRBV10-2 and TRBJ1-5, with TRBD1 matching over 12 bases. The V and J ends lost 7 bases and 2 bases, in that order; junction bases with no gene match: 12. The CDR3 is 18 amino acids. Germline CDR1 reads WSHSY; CDR2 reads SAAADI. CDR3: CASTTGTGGSGRNQPQHF. In nucleotides, the CDR3 is TGCGCCAGCACCACCGGGACAGGGGGCTCGGGACGCAATCAGCCCCAGCATTTT.